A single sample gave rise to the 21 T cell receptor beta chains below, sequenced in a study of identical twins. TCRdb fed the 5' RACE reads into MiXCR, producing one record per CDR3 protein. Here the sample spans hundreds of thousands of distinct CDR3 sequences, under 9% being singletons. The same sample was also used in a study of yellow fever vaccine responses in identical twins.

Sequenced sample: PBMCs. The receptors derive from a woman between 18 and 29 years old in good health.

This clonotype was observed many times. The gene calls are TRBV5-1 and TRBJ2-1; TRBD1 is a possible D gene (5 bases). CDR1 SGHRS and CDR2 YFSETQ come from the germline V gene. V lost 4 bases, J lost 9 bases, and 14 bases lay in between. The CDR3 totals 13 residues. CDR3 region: CASSPGIMGEQFF. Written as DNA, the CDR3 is TGCGCCAGCAGCCCAGGGATCATGGGTGAGCAGTTCTTC.

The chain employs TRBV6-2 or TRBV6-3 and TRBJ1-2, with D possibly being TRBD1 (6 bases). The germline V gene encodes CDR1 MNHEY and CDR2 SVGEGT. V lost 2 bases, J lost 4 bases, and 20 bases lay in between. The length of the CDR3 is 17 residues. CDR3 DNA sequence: TGTGCCAGCAGTTACGGGACAACGCCCGTCCCCAGCTATGGCTACACCTTC. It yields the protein CASSYGTTPVPSYGYTF.

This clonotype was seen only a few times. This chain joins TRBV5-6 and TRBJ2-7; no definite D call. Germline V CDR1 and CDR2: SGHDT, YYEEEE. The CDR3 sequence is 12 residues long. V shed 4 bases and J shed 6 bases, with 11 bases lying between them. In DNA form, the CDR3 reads TGTGCCAGCAGCAATACAGTGGGCGAGCAGTACTTC. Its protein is CASSNTVGEQYF.

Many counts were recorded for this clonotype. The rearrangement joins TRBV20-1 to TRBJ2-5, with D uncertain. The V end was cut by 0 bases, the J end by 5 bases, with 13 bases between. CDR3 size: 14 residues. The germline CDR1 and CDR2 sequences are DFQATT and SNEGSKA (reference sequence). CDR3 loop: CSARDPIGRETQYF. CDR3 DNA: TGCAGTGCTAGAGACCCAATCGGTCGGGAGACCCAGTACTTC.

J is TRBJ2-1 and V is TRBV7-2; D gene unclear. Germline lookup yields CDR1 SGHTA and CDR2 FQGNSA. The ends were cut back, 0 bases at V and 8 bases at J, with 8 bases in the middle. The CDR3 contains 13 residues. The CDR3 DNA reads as TGTGCCAGCAGCTTAGCTAGTGGCTATGAGCAGTTCTTC. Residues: CASSLASGYEQFF. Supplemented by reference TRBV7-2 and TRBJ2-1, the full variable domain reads GAGVSQSPSNKVTEKGKDVELRCDPISGHTALYWYRQSLGQGLEFLIYFQGNSAPDKSGLPSDRFSAERTGGSVSTLTIQRTQQEDSAVYLCASSLASGYEQFFGPGTRLTVL.

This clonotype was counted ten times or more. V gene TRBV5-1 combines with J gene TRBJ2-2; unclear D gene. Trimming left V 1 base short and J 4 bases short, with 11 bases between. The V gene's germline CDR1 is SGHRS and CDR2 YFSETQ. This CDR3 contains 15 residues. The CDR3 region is CASSLSRRLTGELFF. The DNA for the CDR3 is TGCGCCAGCAGCTTGTCCAGGAGACTCACCGGGGAGCTGTTTTTT.

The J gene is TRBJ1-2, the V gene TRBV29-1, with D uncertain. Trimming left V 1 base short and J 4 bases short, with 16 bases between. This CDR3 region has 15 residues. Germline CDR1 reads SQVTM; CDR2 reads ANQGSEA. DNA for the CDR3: TGCAGCGTTGAAGGGAGCGGCGGCGCTTCCTATGGCTACACCTTC. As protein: CSVEGSGGASYGYTF.

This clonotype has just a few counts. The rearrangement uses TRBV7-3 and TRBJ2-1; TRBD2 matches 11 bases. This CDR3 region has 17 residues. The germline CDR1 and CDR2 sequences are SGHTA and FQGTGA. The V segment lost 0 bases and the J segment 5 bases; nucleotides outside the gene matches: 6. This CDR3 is CASSLTPTSGADNEQFF. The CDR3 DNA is TGTGCCAGCAGCTTAACCCCGACTAGCGGGGCAGACAATGAGCAGTTCTTC.

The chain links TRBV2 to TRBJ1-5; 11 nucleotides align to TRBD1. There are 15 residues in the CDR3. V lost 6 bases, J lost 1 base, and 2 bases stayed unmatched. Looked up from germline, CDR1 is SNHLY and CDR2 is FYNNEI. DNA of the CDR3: TGTGCCAGCAGGGACAGGGGGCCAAGCAATCAGCCCCAGCATTTT. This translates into CASRDRGPSNQPQHF.

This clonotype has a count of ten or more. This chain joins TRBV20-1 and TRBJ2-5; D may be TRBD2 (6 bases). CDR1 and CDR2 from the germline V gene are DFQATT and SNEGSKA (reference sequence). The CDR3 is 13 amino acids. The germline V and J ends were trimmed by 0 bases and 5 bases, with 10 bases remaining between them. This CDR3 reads CSARDMLAETQYF. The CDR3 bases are TGCAGTGCTAGAGATATGCTAGCGGAGACCCAGTACTTC.

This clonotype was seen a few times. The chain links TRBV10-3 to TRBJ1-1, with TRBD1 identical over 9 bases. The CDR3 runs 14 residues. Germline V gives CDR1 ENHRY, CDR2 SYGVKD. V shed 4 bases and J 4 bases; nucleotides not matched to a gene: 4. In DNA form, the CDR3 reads TGTGCCATCAGTGGCACAGGGGGCTCCACTGAAGCTTTCTTT. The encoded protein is CAISGTGGSTEAFF.

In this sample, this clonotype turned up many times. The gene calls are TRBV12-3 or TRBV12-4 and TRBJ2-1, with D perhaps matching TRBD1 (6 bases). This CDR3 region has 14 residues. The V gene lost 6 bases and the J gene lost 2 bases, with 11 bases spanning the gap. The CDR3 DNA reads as TGTGCCAGCAGATCAGGGGTACCCTACAATGAGCAGTTCTTC. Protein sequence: CASRSGVPYNEQFF.

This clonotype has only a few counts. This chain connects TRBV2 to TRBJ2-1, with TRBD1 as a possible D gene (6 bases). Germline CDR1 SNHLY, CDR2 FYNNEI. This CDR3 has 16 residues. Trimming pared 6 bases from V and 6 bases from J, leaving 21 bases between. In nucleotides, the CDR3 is TGTGCCAGCAGGGACCTGGGGGCGCAAGTTGGCAATGAGCAGTTCTTC. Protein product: CASRDLGAQVGNEQFF.

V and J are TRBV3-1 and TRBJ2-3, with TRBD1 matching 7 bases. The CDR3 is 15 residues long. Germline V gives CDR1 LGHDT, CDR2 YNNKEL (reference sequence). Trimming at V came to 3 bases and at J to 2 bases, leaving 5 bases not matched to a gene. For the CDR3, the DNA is TGTGCCAGCAGCCATTACAGGGGTACCACAGATACGCAGTATTTT. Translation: CASSHYRGTTDTQYF.

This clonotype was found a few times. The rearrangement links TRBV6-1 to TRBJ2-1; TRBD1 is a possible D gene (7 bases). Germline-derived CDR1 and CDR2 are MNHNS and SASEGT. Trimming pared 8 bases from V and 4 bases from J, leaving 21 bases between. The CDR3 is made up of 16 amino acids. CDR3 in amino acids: CASSRSRGAGYNEQFF. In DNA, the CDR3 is TGTGCCAGCTCACGATCCAGGGGGGCCGGGTACAATGAGCAGTTCTTC.

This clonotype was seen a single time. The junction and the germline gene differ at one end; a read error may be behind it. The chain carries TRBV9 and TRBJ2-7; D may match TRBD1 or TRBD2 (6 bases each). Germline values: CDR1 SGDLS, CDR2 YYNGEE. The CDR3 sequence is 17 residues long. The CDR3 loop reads CASSVAGTWGASYEQCF. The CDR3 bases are TGTGCCAGCAGCGTAGCCGGGACATGGGGGGCCTCCTACGAGCAGTGCTTC.

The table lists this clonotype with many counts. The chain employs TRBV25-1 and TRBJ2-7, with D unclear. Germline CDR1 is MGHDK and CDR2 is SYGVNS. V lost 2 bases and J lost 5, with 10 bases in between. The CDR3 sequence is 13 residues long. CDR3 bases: TGTGCCAGCAGTGAAAGTCAAGCGAACGAGCAGTACTTC. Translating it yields CASSESQANEQYF.

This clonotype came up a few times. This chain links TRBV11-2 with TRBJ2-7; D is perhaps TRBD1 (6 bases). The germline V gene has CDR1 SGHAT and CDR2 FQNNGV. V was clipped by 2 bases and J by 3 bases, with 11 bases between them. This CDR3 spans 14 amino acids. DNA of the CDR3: TGTGCCAGCAGCTTACCAGGGGCGGGCTACGAGCAGTACTTC. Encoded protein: CASSLPGAGYEQYF.

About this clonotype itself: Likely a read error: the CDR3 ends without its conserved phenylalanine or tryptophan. CDR3 bases: TGTGCCACCTGCGGGTGCCCGGGGACCGTCGGAAACACCATATATCTT. This gives the protein CATCGCPGTVGNTIYL. The rearrangement links TRBV24-1 to TRBJ1-3; the D gene is possibly TRBD1 (5 bases). V lost 9 bases and J 4 bases, leaving 21 bases between the germline ends. The germline V gene encodes CDR1 KGHDR and CDR2 SFDVKD. The CDR3 sequence is 16 residues long.

CDR3 bases: TGTGCCATCAGTCCCGGACAGGGGTTCACAGATACGCAGTATTTT. It encodes CAISPGQGFTDTQYF. The genes are TRBV10-3 and TRBJ2-3; 9 bases agree with TRBD1. This CDR3 contains 15 residues. Germline V gene data show CDR1 as ENHRY and CDR2 as SYGVKD. Trimming removed 5 bases from V and 2 bases from J; junction bases left unmatched: 5.

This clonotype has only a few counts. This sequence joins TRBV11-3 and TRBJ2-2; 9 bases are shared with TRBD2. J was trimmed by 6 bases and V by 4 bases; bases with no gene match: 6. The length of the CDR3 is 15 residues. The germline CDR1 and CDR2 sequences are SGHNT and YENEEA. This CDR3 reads CASSSTSGRAGELFF. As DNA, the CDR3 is TGTGCCAGCAGCTCCACTAGCGGGCGGGCCGGGGAGCTGTTTTTT.